These 16 T cell receptor beta chains were sequenced from one sample in a study of T cells in Graves' hyperthyroidism and ophthalmopathy. RNA transcripts gave rise to amplified TCR beta CDR3 regions. First-round RT-PCR of the TCR CDR3 relied on the HTBI primer set. TCRdb re-analysed the multiplex PCR reads in MiXCR, keeping a single row per CDR3 protein. The sample consists of 500,000 to 650,000 distinct CDR3 sequences, approximately 20% of them appearing once. Sequencing used blood. The origin of the receptors is a man between 40 and 49 years old with Graves' ophthalmopathy.

This clonotype showed up just a few times. The V and J genes are TRBV10-3 and TRBJ1-1; 7 nucleotides align to TRBD1. Trimming at V came to 0 bases and at J to 3 bases, leaving 10 bases not matched to a gene. Germline lookup yields CDR1 ENHRY and CDR2 SYGVKD. The CDR3 spans 17 residues. CDR3 loop: CAISESGFRTGDTEAFF. Written as DNA, the CDR3 is TGTGCCATCAGTGAGTCGGGGTTTCGTACAGGGGACACTGAAGCTTTCTTT.

The chain couples TRBV29-1 to TRBJ2-1; possibly TRBD1 for D (6 bases). The CDR3 sequence is 15 residues long. The ends were cut back, 4 bases at V and 4 bases at J, with 17 bases in the middle. Germline V lookup: CDR1 SQVTM, CDR2 ANQGSEA. CDR3 sequence: CSVVEWGRLYNEQFF. As DNA, the CDR3 is TGCAGCGTTGTTGAGTGGGGGCGCTTGTACAATGAGCAGTTCTTC.

This clonotype has only a few counts. The gene calls are TRBV12-3 or TRBV12-4 and TRBJ2-6; D is possibly TRBD1 (6 bases). This CDR3 has 17 amino acids. The V end lost 7 bases, the J end lost 1 base, and 17 bases lay between the germline ends. CDR3 sequence: CASTLTTGRSGANVLTF. CDR3 DNA sequence: TGTGCCAGCACCTTGACCACAGGGCGATCTGGGGCCAACGTCCTGACTTTC.

This rearrangement joins TRBV2 to TRBJ1-5; the D gene is possibly TRBD1 (5 bases). CDR1 and CDR2 (germline): SNHLY, FYNNEI. This CDR3 contains 15 residues. V shed 6 bases and J shed 4 bases, with 16 bases lying between them. The chain's CDR3 is CASSALGGFNQPQHF. The CDR3 coding sequence is TGTGCCAGCAGCGCCTTGGGGGGGTTTAATCAGCCCCAGCATTTT. Full variable domain (missing parts from reference TRBV2 and TRBJ1-5): EPEVTQTPSHQVTQMGQEVILRCVPISNHLYFYWYRQILGQKVEFLVSFYNNEISEKSEIFDDQFSVERPDGSNFTLKIRSTKLEDSAMYFCASSALGGFNQPQHFGDGTRLSIL.

This clonotype occurred a few times. CDR3 in amino acids: CSARSHGGAVWNSPLHF. In DNA, the CDR3 is TGCAGTGCTAGAAGCCACGGAGGGGCAGTGTGGAATTCACCCCTCCACTTT. V gene TRBV20-1 combines with J gene TRBJ1-6; possible D gene TRBD1, 5 bases. Trimming removed 2 bases from V and 7 bases from J, with 21 bases in between. Germline V lookup: CDR1 DFQATT, CDR2 SNEGSKA (reference sequence). The CDR3 extends over 17 amino acids.

In its sample, this clonotype was seen a few times. The chain joins TRBV9 to TRBJ2-3; 8 bases map to TRBD2. The trim removed 1 base at V and 3 bases at J, leaving 4 bases unmatched. The CDR3 is 15 residues long. Germline V lookup: CDR1 SGDLS, CDR2 YYNGEE. The CDR3 sequence: CASSVQSGRTDTQYF. Here the CDR3 DNA reads TGTGCCAGCAGCGTACAGAGCGGGAGAACAGATACGCAGTATTTT.

The gene calls are TRBV20-1 and TRBJ2-5; 8 bases line up with TRBD2. The CDR3 runs to 15 residues. Trimming at V came to 2 bases and at J to 1 base, leaving 6 bases not matched to a gene. The germline CDR1 and CDR2 sequences are DFQATT and SNEGSKA (reference sequence). The chain's CDR3 is CSARTPGLGQETQYF. The DNA for the CDR3 is TGCAGTGCTAGAACGCCGGGACTAGGCCAAGAGACCCAGTACTTC.

This clonotype appeared a few times. The DNA for the CDR3 is TGCAGTGCTAGAGATTTCGGCGGGGGGGACGGCGGGGAGCTGTTTTTT. Translated: CSARDFGGGDGGELFF. This chain links TRBV20-1 with TRBJ2-2, with 9 positions matching TRBD2. Trimming took 0 bases from V and 7 from J; bases not matched to a gene: 9. Germline assignment: CDR1 DFQATT and CDR2 SNEGSKA (reference sequence). The CDR3 is made up of 16 amino acids.

CDR3 bases: TGCAGCGTTGAAGGGATCCCTCATGGCTACACCTTC. This codes for CSVEGIPHGYTF. This chain uses TRBV29-1 with TRBJ1-2; D is unresolved. The CDR3 loop spans 12 amino acids. The germline V gene has CDR1 SQVTM and CDR2 ANQGSEA. The germline V and J ends were trimmed by 1 base and 6 bases, with 9 bases remaining between them.

This clonotype was counted ten times or more. The chain uses TRBV5-1 and TRBJ2-1; TRBD1 might be the D (6 bases). The CDR3 has 14 residues. Trimming removed 0 bases from V and 6 bases from J, with 10 bases in between. Germline CDR1 reads SGHRS; CDR2 reads YFSETQ. This CDR3 is CASSLGGLLNEQFF. The CDR3 DNA is TGCGCCAGCAGCTTGGGGGGGCTGCTCAATGAGCAGTTCTTC.

In DNA form, the CDR3 reads TGTGCCAGCTCGGGCGGGATGACCTACAATGAGCAGTTCTTC. Protein: CASSGGMTYNEQFF. V gene TRBV9 combines with J gene TRBJ2-1, with a possible D match to TRBD2 (6 bases). Trimming stripped 7 bases from V and 2 bases from J, with 13 bases between. From germline, CDR1 is SGDLS and CDR2 YYNGEE. The CDR3 spans 14 residues. Together with reference TRBV9 and TRBJ2-1, the CDR3 gives the full variable domain: DSGVTQTPKHLITATGQRVTLRCSPRSGDLSVYWYQQSLDQGLQFLIQYYNGEERAKGNILERFSAQQFPDLHSELNLSSLELGDSALYFCASSGGMTYNEQFFGPGTRLTVL.

The J gene is TRBJ1-5, the V gene TRBV12-5; no clear D gene. CDR1 is LGHNT and CDR2 is FRNRAP in the germline V gene. V was shortened by 4 bases and J by 0 bases, with 7 bases between the two germline ends. The CDR3 sequence is 14 residues long. CDR3 region: CASGSQISNQPQHF. CDR3 in DNA: TGTGCTAGTGGTTCACAGATTAGCAATCAGCCCCAGCATTTT. Filled out from reference TRBV12-5 and TRBJ1-5, the complete variable domain reads DARVTQTPRHKVTEMGQEVTMRCQPILGHNTVFWYRQTMMQGLELLAYFRNRAPLDDSGMPKDRFSAEMPDATLATLKIQPSEPRDSAVYFCASGSQISNQPQHFGDGTRLSIL.

The chain carries TRBV12-3 or TRBV12-4 and TRBJ1-6; weak D call: TRBD1 (5 bases). The CDR3 runs to 12 residues. V lost 5 bases and J 9 bases, leaving 8 bases between the germline ends. CDR3 in DNA: TGTGCCAGCAGTGGGGACCTTTCACCCCTCCACTTT. It is translated as CASSGDLSPLHF.

Comment on this clonotype: Given a much more abundant clone one base away, this may be a read error. V usage is TRBV7-9 and J usage is TRBJ2-5; D unclear. Trimming shortened V by 4 bases and J by 5 bases, and 11 bases separated the two germline ends. The CDR3 runs to 13 residues. Germline assignment: CDR1 SEHNR and CDR2 FQNEAQ (reference sequence). The CDR3 spells CASSSGRKETQYF. In nucleotides, the CDR3 is TGTGCCAGCAGCTCGGGCAGGAAGGAGACCCAGTACTTC.

The rearrangement uses TRBV11-3 and TRBJ2-5; D is ambiguous. In germline, CDR1 is SGHNT, CDR2 YENEEA. The CDR3 is 13 residues long. V was shortened by 1 base and J by 4 bases, with 7 bases between the two germline ends. Here the CDR3 DNA reads TGTGCCAGCAGCTTAGCTGTGGGAGAGACCCAGTACTTC. This sequence encodes CASSLAVGETQYF.

At least ten counts were recorded for this clonotype. The J gene is TRBJ2-3, the V gene TRBV11-3, with D unclear. The V gene lost 5 bases and the J gene lost 4 bases, with 10 bases spanning the gap. CDR1 is SGHNT and CDR2 is YENEEA in the germline V gene. The CDR3 runs to 13 residues. The DNA of the CDR3 is TGTGCCAGCAGCGGACGGGCGGCAGATACGCAGTATTTT. Residues: CASSGRAADTQYF.